The 9 T cell receptor beta chains listed next were all sequenced from one sample in a study of shared T cell receptors in the human thymus. Assay used: immunoSEQ multiplex PCR; TCRdb lists only in-frame clones, some missing. The table has hundreds of thousands of clones, over 75% seen once. The sample also formed part of further work on human thymus T cells.

The sequencing input was thymocytes. The receptors stem from a boy younger than two with a congenital heart defect.

V is TRBV11-2 and J is TRBJ2-2, with a weak D call TRBD2 (6 bases). The CDR3 covers 13 residues. Germline CDR1 is SGHAT and CDR2 is FQNNGV. Trimming cost V 1 base and J 7 bases, with 7 bases left between them. CDR3: CASSLAGVGELFF. Here the CDR3 DNA reads TGTGCCAGCAGCTTAGCGGGGGTCGGGGAGCTGTTTTTT. Full variable domain (missing parts from reference TRBV11-2 and TRBJ2-2): EAGVAQSPRYKIIEKRQSVAFWCNPISGHATLYWYQQILGQGPKLLIQFQNNGVVDDSQLPKDRFSAERLKGVDSTLKIQPAKLEDSAVYLCASSLAGVGELFFGEGSRLTVL.

This chain connects TRBV18 to TRBJ2-7; 10 bases match TRBD1. The CDR3 is 16 amino acids. Germline CDR1 is KGHSH and CDR2 is LQKENI. The junction had 7 bases not matched to a gene; V was cut back by 1 base and J by 4 bases. CDR3: CASSPRPGQGKYEQYF. DNA for the CDR3: TGTGCCAGCTCACCACGTCCGGGACAGGGGAAGTACGAGCAGTACTTC.

This chain links TRBV29-1 with TRBJ1-1; D perhaps matches TRBD1 (5 bases). This CDR3 comprises 12 residues. Looked up from germline, CDR1 is SQVTM and CDR2 is ANQGSEA. Deletions cut 7 bases from V and 6 bases from J, with 15 bases between. The CDR3 coding sequence is TGCAGCGCCCGGGGGGATACCTCTGAAGCTTTCTTT. Its protein is CSARGDTSEAFF.

This rearrangement joins TRBV5-1 to TRBJ2-3; tentative D call: TRBD1 (5 bases). The V and J ends lost 4 bases and 0 bases respectively, with 9 bases between them. This CDR3 region has 14 residues. In germline, CDR1 is SGHRS, CDR2 YFSETQ. The CDR3 here is CASSGALSTDTQYF. As DNA, the CDR3 is TGCGCCAGCAGCGGGGCACTGAGCACAGATACGCAGTATTTT.

The J gene is TRBJ2-1, the V gene TRBV4-1; 14 nucleotides line up with TRBD2. Germline V CDR1 and CDR2: MGHRA, YSYEKL. Trimming cost V 1 base and J 9 bases; bases outside gene matches: 11. CDR3 length: 18 residues. As DNA, the CDR3 is TGCGCCAGCAGCCAAGCCCGCCGGGGACTAGCGGGAGATGTTGAGCAGTTCTTC. Protein sequence: CASSQARRGLAGDVEQFF.

The chain joins TRBV7-9 to TRBJ2-5, with TRBD1 identical over 8 bases. This CDR3 comprises 17 residues. The junction had 10 bases not matched to a gene; V was cut back by 2 bases and J by 2 bases. Germline V CDR1 and CDR2: SEHNR, FQNEAQ (reference sequence). CDR3 region: CASSLLGQEGIQETQYF. The CDR3, as DNA: TGTGCCAGCAGCTTACTGGGACAGGAGGGCATACAAGAGACCCAGTACTTC.

The chain recombines TRBV28 with TRBJ2-3, with D unresolved. This CDR3 has 11 residues. CDR1 is MDHEN, CDR2 SYDVKM, per germline. The V and J ends lost 10 bases and 4 bases respectively, with 9 bases between them. CDR3 sequence reads: CAIQLADTQYF. The CDR3 DNA sequence: TGTGCCATCCAGTTGGCAGATACGCAGTATTTT.

In DNA, the CDR3 is TGTGCCAGCAGCTTAGTGAGAGAGACTGAAGCTTTCTTT. This encodes CASSLVRETEAFF. This chain joins TRBV13 and TRBJ1-1; no reliable D call. Germline V gives CDR1 PRHDT, CDR2 FYEKMQ (reference sequence). This CDR3 is 13 amino acids long. Between the trimmed V and J ends, which lost 1 base and 5 bases, there was a span of 8 bases. Full variable domain (outside the CDR3, taken from reference TRBV13 and TRBJ1-1): AAGVIQSPRHLIKEKRETATLKCYPIPRHDTVYWYQQGPGQDPQFLISFYEKMQSDKGSIPDRFSAQQFSDYHSELNMSSLELGDSALYFCASSLVRETEAFFGQGTRLTVV.

The chain has TRBV4-3 and TRBJ1-5, with D possibly being TRBD1 (5 bases). V dropped 2 bases and J dropped 7 bases, with 21 bases sitting between them. The germline gives CDR1 LGHNA, CDR2 YSLEER. This CDR3 is 17 amino acids long. In DNA, the CDR3 is TGCGCCAGCAGCCAACACCCCCATGACAGAATGTGGCAGCCCCAGCATTTT. This sequence encodes CASSQHPHDRMWQPQHF.